These 32 T cell receptor beta chains were all obtained from the same sample, sequenced in a study of cytomegalovirus exposure and HLA in healthy donors. The PCR had 60 Vbeta and 13 Jbeta primers. The assay was immunoSEQ multiplex PCR, and TCRdb's table has in-frame clones only and misses some. The table records fewer than 120,000 clones, roughly 84% of them present only once. Sequenced material: PBMCs. These receptor sequences come from a man aged 30 to 39 in good health and CMV-seropositive.

CDR3 DNA: TGTGCCAGCAGCAGAATGGGGGCTAGGGGTGGCGAGCAGTACTTC. This encodes CASSRMGARGGEQYF. V and J are TRBV7-6 and TRBJ2-7; a possible D gene is TRBD1 (6 bases). V lost 5 bases, J lost 6 bases, and 20 bases lay in between. The CDR3 has 15 amino acids. CDR1 SGHVS and CDR2 FNYEAQ come from the germline V gene.

This chain links TRBV7-9 with TRBJ2-1, with D perhaps matching TRBD2 (6 bases). The germline gives CDR1 SEHNR, CDR2 FQNEAQ (reference sequence). The CDR3 extends over 16 amino acids. Trimming removed 5 bases at V and 3 bases at J, with 17 bases between. CDR3 sequence: CASSGGAGTNYNEQFF. Written as DNA, the CDR3 is TGTGCCAGCAGCGGCGGGGCAGGAACGAACTACAATGAGCAGTTCTTC.

On this clone: Other DNA variants within this sample encode the same CDR3. The V call is TRBV11-3, the J call TRBJ1-4; 8 positions agree with TRBD1. Trimming at V came to 3 bases and at J to 0 bases, leaving 3 bases not matched to a gene. Germline V gene sequence: CDR1 SGHNT, CDR2 YENEEA. The length of the CDR3 is 16 residues. The CDR3 reads CASSLLQGATNEKLFF. The CDR3 region has the DNA TGTGCCAGCAGCTTGTTACAGGGGGCAACTAATGAAAAACTGTTTTTT.

This clone was detected once. V usage is TRBV15 and J usage is TRBJ2-5; TRBD2 is a possible D gene (6 bases). The V end lost 0 bases, the J end lost 14 bases, and 19 bases lay between the germline ends. This CDR3 spans 14 amino acids. Germline assignment: CDR1 LNHNV and CDR2 YYDKDF (reference sequence). The DNA for the CDR3 is TGTGCCACCAGCAGAGATCCGGCTGGTGGGGGAGGTTACTTC. It translates to CATSRDPAGGGGYF.

The chain couples TRBV2 to TRBJ2-4; TRBD2 might be the D (5 bases). The CDR3 runs to 15 residues. Germline V gene data show CDR1 as SNHLY and CDR2 as FYNNEI. Trimming removed 3 bases from V and 0 bases from J, with 9 bases in between. The CDR3 coding sequence is TGTGCCAGCAGTGATAGGACTCTAGCCAAAAACATTCAGTACTTC. Translating gives CASSDRTLAKNIQYF. The full variable domain, in which reference TRBV2 and TRBJ2-4 provide the parts outside the CDR3, is EPEVTQTPSHQVTQMGQEVILRCVPISNHLYFYWYRQILGQKVEFLVSFYNNEISEKSEIFDDQFSVERPDGSNFTLKIRSTKLEDSAMYFCASSDRTLAKNIQYFGAGTRLSVL.

The CDR3, as DNA: TGTGCCAGCAGTTTAATGCAGGGAATCACTGAAGCTTTCTTT. Translation: CASSLMQGITEAFF. The gene calls are TRBV27 and TRBJ1-1; D may be TRBD1 (5 bases). Trimming left V 2 bases short and J 4 bases short, with 11 bases between. The CDR3 runs to 14 residues. Germline-derived CDR1 and CDR2 are MNHEY and SMNVEV (reference sequence).

The rearrangement joins TRBV27 to TRBJ1-4; the D gene is possibly TRBD1 (6 bases). Germline CDR1 is MNHEY and CDR2 is SMNVEV (reference sequence). This CDR3 region has 16 residues. Trimming shortened V by 5 bases and J by 7 bases, and 20 bases separated the two germline ends. CDR3: CASSQLRGKGGEKLFF. CDR3 DNA sequence: TGTGCCAGCAGTCAACTGAGGGGAAAAGGGGGTGAAAAACTGTTTTTT.

This clone is a singleton in its sample. V and J are TRBV7-3 and TRBJ2-1; weak D call: TRBD2 (7 bases). The CDR3 length is 15 residues. Germline V CDR1 and CDR2: SGHTA, FQGTGA. Trimming took off 3 bases at V and 7 bases at J, with 16 bases between the two ends. DNA of the CDR3: TGTGCCAGCAGCTTTGAGTGGGGGGGGCTAAATGAGCAGTTCTTC. Its translation: CASSFEWGGLNEQFF. Variable domain in full (rest from reference TRBV7-3 and TRBJ2-1): GAGVSQTPSNKVTEKGKYVELRCDPISGHTALYWYRQSLGQGPEFLIYFQGTGAADDSGLPNDRFFAVRPEGSVSTLKIQRTERGDSAVYLCASSFEWGGLNEQFFGPGTRLTVL.

The V gene is TRBV7-2, the J gene TRBJ2-7, with 13 bases lining up with TRBD2. J was trimmed by 4 bases and V by 0 bases; bases with no gene match: 3. CDR1 and CDR2 (germline): SGHTA, FQGNSA. CDR3 length: 16 residues. CDR3 protein: CASSLAGLAGAYEQYF. CDR3 sequence (DNA): TGTGCCAGCAGCTTAGCAGGACTAGCGGGGGCGTACGAGCAGTACTTC.

V and J are TRBV7-3 and TRBJ2-3; 8 positions agree with TRBD1. CDR3 length equals 16 residues. Per germline, CDR1 SGHTA and CDR2 FQGTGA. J was trimmed by 0 bases and V by 4 bases; bases with no gene match: 6. CDR3 in amino acids: CASSSRTGTSTDTQYF. DNA of the CDR3: TGTGCCAGCAGCTCGCGGACAGGGACTAGCACAGATACGCAGTATTTT.

This clone was counted between two and nine times. The CDR3: CASMIPGHFYEQYF. CDR3 DNA sequence: TGTGCCAGCATGATACCGGGACACTTCTACGAGCAGTACTTC. The V and J genes are TRBV7-6 and TRBJ2-7; possible D gene TRBD1, 6 bases. V lost 7 bases to trimming and J lost 3 bases, with 16 bases between them. The CDR3 is made up of 14 amino acids. Germline CDR1 reads SGHVS; CDR2 reads FNYEAQ.

The gene calls are TRBV7-9 and TRBJ2-2; 8 bases match TRBD1. Germline V gene lookup returns CDR1 SEHNR and CDR2 FQNEAQ (reference sequence). V shed 5 bases and J 3 bases; nucleotides not matched to a gene: 8. The CDR3 contains 16 residues. As DNA, the CDR3 is TGTGCCAGCAGCCGACCGGGACAGGAGTACACCGGGGAGCTGTTTTTT. This sequence encodes CASSRPGQEYTGELFF.

The chain has TRBV10-3 and TRBJ1-2; 10 positions match TRBD1. The CDR3 sequence is 13 residues long. V gave up 10 bases and J gave up 7 bases; unmatched junction bases: 9. The germline CDR1 and CDR2 sequences are ENHRY and SYGVKD. CDR3 nucleotide sequence: TGTGCCACGAGCGGGACAGGGGAGGGTGGCTACACCTTC. It specifies CATSGTGEGGYTF.

The chain carries TRBV5-6 and TRBJ2-1; weak D call: TRBD2 (6 bases). The CDR3 runs to 14 residues. CDR1 SGHDT and CDR2 YYEEEE come from the germline V gene. The V end was cut by 4 bases, the J end by 7 bases, with 15 bases between. Here the CDR3 reads CASSPGVAGNEQFF. The CDR3 DNA sequence: TGTGCCAGCAGCCCGGGGGTAGCAGGGAATGAGCAGTTCTTC.

V and J are TRBV9 and TRBJ2-5; 9 bases agree with TRBD1. The J call may be in error: the DNA end matches TRBJ2-7 better. This CDR3 comprises 17 residues. CDR1 is SGDLS, CDR2 YYNGEE, per germline. The chain's CDR3 is CASSVGQEGQGIHEQYF. Written as DNA, the CDR3 is TGTGCCAGCAGCGTAGGCCAGGAGGGACAGGGTATCCACGAGCAGTACTTC.

The rearrangement links TRBV12-5 to TRBJ2-5, with 8 bases aligning to TRBD2. V gave up 6 bases and J gave up 5 bases; unmatched junction bases: 11. CDR1 and CDR2 from the germline V gene are LGHNT and FRNRAP. This CDR3 region has 15 residues. The CDR3 DNA reads TGTGCTAGTGGCCGGACGGGGGGGCTTGAGGAGACCCAGTACTTC. Its translation: CASGRTGGLEETQYF. The variable domain in full, with the rest retrieved from reference TRBV12-5 and TRBJ2-5, is DARVTQTPRHKVTEMGQEVTMRCQPILGHNTVFWYRQTMMQGLELLAYFRNRAPLDDSGMPKDRFSAEMPDATLATLKIQPSEPRDSAVYFCASGRTGGLEETQYFGPGTRLLVL.

The chain uses TRBV6-1 and TRBJ1-5; 7 bases are shared with TRBD1. V shed 6 bases, J shed 5 bases, and the junction held 7 bases outside the gene matches. Germline CDR1 and CDR2: MNHNS and SASEGT. This CDR3 contains 14 residues. Written as DNA, the CDR3 is TGTGCCAGCAGCGCCGGACAGGCAGATCAGCCCCAGCATTTT. Protein product: CASSAGQADQPQHF.

The chain employs TRBV19 and TRBJ1-2; 7 bases are shared with TRBD1. CDR3 size: 14 residues. With V trimmed by 7 bases and J by 4 bases, 9 bases remained unmatched. Germline assignment: CDR1 LNHDA and CDR2 SQIVND (reference sequence). DNA for the CDR3: TGTGCCAGTACCTACGCGGGACAGATCTATGGCTACACCTTC. The encoded protein is CASTYAGQIYGYTF.

The rearrangement uses TRBV4-2 and TRBJ2-3, with 12 positions matching TRBD1. Germline CDR1 is LGHNA and CDR2 is YNFKEQ. The CDR3 has 19 amino acids. V lost 0 bases to trimming and J lost 3 bases; unmatched junction nucleotides: 10. The CDR3 nucleotides are TGTGCCAGCAGCCAAGATCCCCCTTGGGGACAGGGGGCTACAGATACGCAGTATTTT. This codes for CASSQDPPWGQGATDTQYF.

The V gene is TRBV7-3, the J gene TRBJ2-7; 10 bases match TRBD2. The germline V gene has CDR1 SGHTA and CDR2 FQGTGA. V lost 5 bases and J lost 3; bases outside the gene matches: 4. The CDR3 extends over 14 amino acids. The CDR3 bases are TGTGCCAGCAGCGTCAGCGGGGGGGGCTACGAGCAGTACTTC. Residues: CASSVSGGGYEQYF.

This clone has more than one count but fewer than ten. The gene calls are TRBV5-1 and TRBJ2-5, with TRBD2 matching 13 bases. Germline V gene lookup returns CDR1 SGHRS and CDR2 YFSETQ. The V and J ends lost 4 bases and 1 base, in that order; junction bases with no gene match: 4. The CDR3 is 16 residues long. CDR3 in DNA: TGCGCCAGCAGCAAATGGACTAGCGGGGGCCAAGAGACCCAGTACTTC. Protein: CASSKWTSGGQETQYF.

The chain couples TRBV28 to TRBJ2-6; D ambiguous. The V gene lost 3 bases and the J gene lost 6 bases, with 9 bases spanning the gap. Germline V lookup: CDR1 MDHEN, CDR2 SYDVKM. The CDR3 covers 14 residues. In nucleotides, the CDR3 is TGTGCCAGCAGTTTTGGCCAGGAGGCCAACGTCCTGACTTTC. Amino acid sequence: CASSFGQEANVLTF.

The V call is TRBV4-1, the J call TRBJ1-5, with D possibly TRBD1 on 5 matching bases. Germline V gene sequence: CDR1 MGHRA, CDR2 YSYEKL. Trimming left V 0 bases short and J 3 bases short, with 9 bases between. This CDR3 is 15 amino acids long. Here the CDR3 reads CASSQEGLINQPQHF. DNA of the CDR3: TGCGCCAGCAGCCAAGAGGGACTGATCAATCAGCCCCAGCATTTT.

The rearrangement joins TRBV10-3 to TRBJ2-2, with D possibly being TRBD1 (6 bases). This CDR3 region has 16 residues. Trimming removed 4 bases at V and 1 base at J, with 13 bases between. Germline CDR1 reads ENHRY; CDR2 reads SYGVKD. The CDR3 DNA follows: TGTGCCATCAGTGTATACCCGGGACAGAACACCGGGGAGCTGTTTTTT. It codes for CAISVYPGQNTGELFF.

This rearrangement joins TRBV19 to TRBJ2-3; 12 bases agree with TRBD2. The trim removed 7 bases at V and 5 bases at J, leaving 10 bases unmatched. The CDR3 is 16 amino acids. Germline CDR1 reads LNHDA; CDR2 reads SQIVND (reference sequence). The chain's CDR3 is CASTATSGGMGDTQYF. The CDR3 nucleotides read TGTGCCAGTACCGCAACTAGCGGGGGGATGGGAGATACGCAGTATTTT.

DNA for the CDR3: TGTGCCAGTAGTATCCACGCGGGGTCCGTCGGGGATACGCAGTATTTT. Residues: CASSIHAGSVGDTQYF. The chain has TRBV19 and TRBJ2-3; a possible D gene is TRBD2 (6 bases). CDR3 length equals 16 residues. Trimming left V 3 bases short and J 6 bases short, with 19 bases between. CDR1 and CDR2 (germline): LNHDA, SQIVND (reference sequence).

The gene calls are TRBV5-1 and TRBJ2-3; D call uncertain. The CDR3 totals 15 residues. From germline, CDR1 is SGHRS and CDR2 YFSETQ. The V and J ends lost 6 bases and 0 bases respectively, with 14 bases between them. CDR3 nucleotides: TGCGCCAGCACCCCTAGTTTGCAGAGCACAGATACGCAGTATTTT. Protein: CASTPSLQSTDTQYF.

V gene TRBV5-6 combines with J gene TRBJ2-1, with D possibly being TRBD2 (8 bases). CDR3 size: 15 residues. The germline V gene has CDR1 SGHDT and CDR2 YYEEEE. With 4 bases removed from V and 9 bases from J, the gap between germline ends came to 20 bases. CDR3 amino acids: CASSRLTRGDSEQFF. The CDR3 DNA follows: TGTGCCAGCAGCCGGCTTACGCGGGGGGACAGTGAGCAGTTCTTC.

The rearrangement links TRBV5-1 to TRBJ1-4, with 9 bases identical to TRBD1. Germline assignment: CDR1 SGHRS and CDR2 YFSETQ. This CDR3 spans 16 amino acids. The junction had 4 bases not matched to a gene; V was cut back by 1 base and J by 3 bases. The CDR3 DNA reads as TGCGCCAGCAGCTTGACAGGGGGCGAAGCTAATGAAAAACTGTTTTTT. Translating gives CASSLTGGEANEKLFF.

This clone appeared once. The chain links TRBV7-6 to TRBJ2-7, with D unresolved. Trimming removed 0 bases from V and 3 bases from J, with 9 bases in between. The CDR3 covers 14 residues. Germline V lookup: CDR1 SGHVS, CDR2 FNYEAQ. CDR3 coding DNA: TGTGCCAGCAGCTTAGCGCCAACAAACTACGAGCAGTACTTC. It is translated as CASSLAPTNYEQYF.

This chain uses TRBV6-6 with TRBJ2-2; the match to TRBD2 covers 10 bases. Trimming cost V 6 bases and J 2 bases; bases outside gene matches: 3. Germline CDR1 and CDR2: MNHNY and SVGAGI (reference sequence). This CDR3 has 15 residues. CDR3 bases: TGTGCCAGCAGATTAGCGGGGGGTAACACCGGGGAGCTGTTTTTT. Its translation is CASRLAGGNTGELFF.

This clone was detected a few times. The rearrangement links TRBV2 to TRBJ1-4, with a possible D match to TRBD1 (5 bases). Germline V CDR1 and CDR2: SNHLY, FYNNEI. V lost 11 bases and J lost 0, with 13 bases in between. The CDR3 totals 14 residues. Written as DNA, the CDR3 is TGTGCCTGCCGGACAAGTTCAACTAATGAAAAACTGTTTTTT. It codes for CACRTSSTNEKLFF. Full variable domain (remainder filled in from reference TRBV2 and TRBJ1-4): EPEVTQTPSHQVTQMGQEVILRCVPISNHLYFYWYRQILGQKVEFLVSFYNNEISEKSEIFDDQFSVERPDGSNFTLKIRSTKLEDSAMYFCACRTSSTNEKLFFGSGTQLSVL.